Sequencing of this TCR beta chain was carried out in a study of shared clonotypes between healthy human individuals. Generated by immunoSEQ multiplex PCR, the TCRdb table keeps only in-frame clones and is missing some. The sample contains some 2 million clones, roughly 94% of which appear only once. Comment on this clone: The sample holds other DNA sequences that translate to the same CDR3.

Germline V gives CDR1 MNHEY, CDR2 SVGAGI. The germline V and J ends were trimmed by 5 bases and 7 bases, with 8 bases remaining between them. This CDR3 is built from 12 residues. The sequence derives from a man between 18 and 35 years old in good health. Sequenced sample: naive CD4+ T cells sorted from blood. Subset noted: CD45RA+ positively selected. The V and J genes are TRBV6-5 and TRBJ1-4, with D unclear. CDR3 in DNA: TGTGCCAGCAGTGGGTCCGGTGAAAAACTGTTTTTT. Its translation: CASSGSGEKLFF.